What follows is one T cell receptor (beta chain) and its context. This sample was included in a study of blood T cell repertoires in COVID-19. Study-wide context: In each case, the material was cDNA or gDNA derived from T cells, B-cell-depleted T cells, or PBMCs.

The data were produced by immunoSEQ multiplex PCR, yet TCRdb's version contains in-frame clones alone and is incomplete. The sample yields tens of thousands of clones, 81% seen once. V lost 1 base and J lost 0, with 2 bases in between. The CDR3 extends over 13 amino acids. Germline V gene sequence: CDR1 PRHDT, CDR2 FYEKMQ (reference sequence). The clonotype was recovered from a man at least 80 years old with active or convalescent COVID-19. V usage is TRBV13 and J usage is TRBJ2-3; unclear D gene. Sequenced material: peripheral blood. DNA of the CDR3: TGTGCCAGCAGCTTAGCTAGCACAGATACGCAGTATTTT. It codes for CASSLASTDTQYF.